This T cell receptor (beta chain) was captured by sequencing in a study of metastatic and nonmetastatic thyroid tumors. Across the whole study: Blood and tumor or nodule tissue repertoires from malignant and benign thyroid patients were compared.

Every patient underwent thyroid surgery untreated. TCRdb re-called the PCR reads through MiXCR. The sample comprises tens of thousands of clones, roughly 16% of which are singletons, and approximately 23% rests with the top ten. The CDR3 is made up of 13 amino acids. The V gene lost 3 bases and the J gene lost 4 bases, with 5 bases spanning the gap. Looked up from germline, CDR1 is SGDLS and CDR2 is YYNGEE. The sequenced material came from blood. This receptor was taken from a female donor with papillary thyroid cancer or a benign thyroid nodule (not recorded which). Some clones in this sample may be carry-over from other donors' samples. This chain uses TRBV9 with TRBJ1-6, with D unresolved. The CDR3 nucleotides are TGTGCCAGCAGCGCCCTATATAATTCACCCCTCCACTTT. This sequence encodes CASSALYNSPLHF.